The clone carrying this T cell receptor (beta chain) was found many times. Other nucleotide sequences from this sample produce the same CDR3. Germline lookup yields CDR1 GTSNPN and CDR2 SVGIG (reference sequence). V lost 3 bases to trimming and J lost 0 bases; unmatched junction nucleotides: 3. The CDR3 is made up of 14 amino acids. This entry is derived from a study of shared clonotypes between healthy human individuals. Here immunoSEQ multiplex PCR was the method, and the copy in TCRdb shows in-frame clones only, minus some. This sample yields about 1.1 million clones, of which roughly 80% are seen a single time; about 0.94% belongs to the top ten.

Sequencing used memory CD4+ T cells from PBMCs. Subset in this sample: CD45RA-negative fraction. The receptor was isolated from a man younger than 30 in good health. Some clones in this sample may be carry-over from other donors' samples. This chain links TRBV30 with TRBJ1-1; 8 bases fit TRBD1. Here the CDR3 DNA reads TGTGCCTGGAGACGACAGGGGATGAACACTGAAGCTTTCTTT. Translated: CAWRRQGMNTEAFF.